The next 22 T cell receptor beta chains were all read from a single sample in a study of blood T cells in healthy people across ages. Next came a second PCR, run for roughly 6 to 11 cycles, which used a sample-barcoded 5' primer along with a J-beta primer mix. MiXCR, run by TCRdb on the 5' RACE reads, gives a single entry per CDR3 protein. The table shows roughly 1 million distinct CDR3 sequences, with approximately 25% occurring only once. These data are also associated with another study on T cells of mothers and their children.

Sequencing input: blood. These receptors were collected from a girl aged 2-15 years in good health.

For the CDR3, the DNA is TGTGCCAGCCAGGACGGTCCGCAAGAGACCCAGTACTTC. Protein: CASQDGPQETQYF. The chain recombines TRBV28 with TRBJ2-5; D remains ambiguous. There are 13 residues in the CDR3. V was trimmed by 8 bases and J by 2 bases, leaving 12 bases between them. Germline CDR1 is MDHEN and CDR2 is SYDVKM. Full variable domain (remainder filled in from reference TRBV28 and TRBJ2-5): DVKVTQSSRYLVKRTGEKVFLECVQDMDHENMFWYRQDPGLGLRLIYFSYDVKMKEKGDIPEGYSVSREKKERFSLILESASTNQTSMYLCASQDGPQETQYFGPGTRLLVL.

This clonotype was observed a handful of times. The chain has TRBV7-8 and TRBJ1-1; D gene uncertain. The CDR3 is 14 residues long. Germline V gene sequence: CDR1 SGHVS, CDR2 FQNEAQ. V was trimmed by 2 bases and J by 7 bases, leaving 14 bases between them. This chain's CDR3 is CASSLKGQTLEAFF. CDR3 in DNA: TGTGCCAGCAGCTTAAAGGGCCAGACCCTTGAAGCTTTCTTT.

This rearrangement joins TRBV20-1 to TRBJ2-7; 10 positions agree with TRBD2. The trim removed 5 bases at V and 4 bases at J, leaving 8 bases unmatched. The CDR3 spans 14 residues. CDR1 is DFQATT and CDR2 is SNEGSKA in the germline V gene (reference sequence). CDR3 protein: CSAQREGTGYEQYF. CDR3 sequence (DNA): TGCAGTGCTCAGCGGGAGGGCACCGGGTACGAGCAGTACTTC.

The chain carries TRBV2 and TRBJ2-3; D unclear. CDR3 length equals 14 residues. Germline-derived CDR1 and CDR2 are SNHLY and FYNNEI. V was shortened by 6 bases and J by 2 bases, with 12 bases between the two germline ends. Here the CDR3 reads CASRAEIHTDTQYF. CDR3 nucleotides: TGTGCCAGCAGGGCGGAGATCCACACAGATACGCAGTATTTT. The whole variable domain, remainder taken from reference TRBV2 and TRBJ2-3, is EPEVTQTPSHQVTQMGQEVILRCVPISNHLYFYWYRQILGQKVEFLVSFYNNEISEKSEIFDDQFSVERPDGSNFTLKIRSTKLEDSAMYFCASRAEIHTDTQYFGPGTRLTVL.

This clonotype was detected a few times. J is TRBJ2-5 and V is TRBV29-1; D might be TRBD1 or TRBD2, each matching 5 bases. The assigned J gene may be wrong: the sequence end matches TRBJ2-1 better. There are 11 residues in the CDR3. Germline CDR1 reads SQVTM; CDR2 reads ANQGSEA. CDR3 sequence (DNA): TGCAGCGTTGGTTGGGGGAATGAGCAGTTCTTC. Translated, it gives CSVGWGNEQFF.

A few counts support this clonotype. The chain uses TRBV28 and TRBJ2-7; 10 bases align to TRBD1. The ends lost 5 bases at V and 1 base at J; junction bases unmatched: 8. Germline CDR1 MDHEN, CDR2 SYDVKM. The length of the CDR3 is 16 residues. The CDR3 spells CASSDRPGQGSYEQYF. CDR3 in DNA: TGTGCCAGCAGTGATCGGCCGGGACAGGGGTCCTACGAGCAGTACTTC. Full variable domain (missing parts from reference TRBV28 and TRBJ2-7): DVKVTQSSRYLVKRTGEKVFLECVQDMDHENMFWYRQDPGLGLRLIYFSYDVKMKEKGDIPEGYSVSREKKERFSLILESASTNQTSMYLCASSDRPGQGSYEQYFGPGTRLTVT.

This clonotype has only a few counts. The rearrangement uses TRBV6-1 and TRBJ1-1; no firm D call. The CDR3 sequence is 14 residues long. Looked up from germline, CDR1 is MNHNS and CDR2 is SASEGT. Trimming stripped 1 base from V and 11 bases from J, with 17 bases between. The CDR3 nucleotides read TGTGCCAGCAGTGAAGGGGGATCCTACCTTGGGGCTTTCTTT. Amino acid sequence: CASSEGGSYLGAFF.

This clonotype showed up just a few times. V gene TRBV24-1 combines with J gene TRBJ1-5; TRBD1 aligns across 9 bases. The J segment lost 6 bases and the V segment lost 9 bases, leaving 8 bases of the junction unmatched. CDR3 length equals 14 residues. From germline, CDR1 is KGHDR and CDR2 SFDVKD. CDR3 nucleotide sequence: TGTGCCACCGGGACAGGGCGCGGGGGTCAGCCCCAGCATTTT. Amino acid sequence: CATGTGRGGQPQHF.

The V and J genes are TRBV9 and TRBJ2-5; weak D call: TRBD1 (5 bases). The CDR3 covers 15 residues. Germline CDR1 SGDLS, CDR2 YYNGEE. V was pared by 0 bases and J by 9 bases, with 18 bases between. The CDR3 coding sequence is TGTGCCAGCAGCGTAGGACGACAGCCGTTTGGGGCCCAGTACTTC. Translation gives CASSVGRQPFGAQYF.

The V call is TRBV6-2 or TRBV6-3, the J call TRBJ2-1, with 10 bases matching TRBD2. Germline lookup yields CDR1 MNHEY and CDR2 SVGEGT. CDR3 length: 18 amino acids. Losses at the gene ends were 2 bases for V and 5 bases for J; bases not matched to a gene: 12. CDR3 DNA sequence: TGTGCCAGCAGTTACCGATCAGGACTAGCGGTGAACCACAATGAGCAGTTCTTC. This translates into CASSYRSGLAVNHNEQFF.

This clonotype was recorded a few times. Given the absence of the conserved phenylalanine or tryptophan at the CDR3 end, a read error is likely. CDR3 coding DNA: TGTGCCATCAGCAGGGGAGAGGATGGCTACACCCTC. Protein product: CAISRGEDGYTL. The chain carries TRBV10-3 and TRBJ1-2; tentatively, D is TRBD1 (6 bases). The germline V and J ends were trimmed by 6 bases and 6 bases, with 11 bases remaining between them. This CDR3 is 12 amino acids long. Looked up from germline, CDR1 is ENHRY and CDR2 is SYGVKD.

This clonotype was counted once. The chain is built from TRBV2 and TRBJ1-4, with D unresolved. Trimming removed 4 bases at V and 7 bases at J, with 13 bases between. CDR3 length: 14 amino acids. Germline V gene data show CDR1 as SNHLY and CDR2 as FYNNEI. CDR3 region: CASSVGFESEKLFF. The CDR3 DNA is TGTGCCAGCAGTGTTGGGTTTGAGAGTGAAAAACTGTTTTTT.

A note on this clonotype: At one boundary the junction diverges from the germline segment, which might be a read error. The chain joins TRBV9 to TRBJ2-5; perhaps TRBD1 as D (7 bases). Germline-derived CDR1 and CDR2 are SGDLS and YYNGEE. CDR3 length: 15 amino acids. Here the CDR3 DNA reads TGTGCCAGCAGCGTAGGGTGGAGGGGGCAAGAGGCCCAGTACTTC. Its translation is CASSVGWRGQEAQYF.

The rearrangement joins TRBV29-1 to TRBJ2-5; 8 bases agree with TRBD2. The J call may be wrong; the DNA end is better matched by TRBJ2-7. The CDR3 length is 15 residues. CDR1 is SQVTM and CDR2 is ANQGSEA in the germline V gene. The CDR3 region is CSVEDGGTSRYEQYF. The DNA of the CDR3 is TGCAGCGTTGAAGATGGGGGGACTAGTAGGTACGAGCAGTACTTC.

The table lists this clonotype with a few counts. The junction shows a germline mismatch at one end, possibly a read error. V is TRBV7-2 and J is TRBJ2-4; D ambiguous. The CDR3 has 16 residues. Germline lookup yields CDR1 SGHTA and CDR2 FQGNSA. DNA for the CDR3: TGTGCCAGCAGCTTAGAAGGCAGCGTAGCCAAAAGCATTCAGTACTTC. Translated: CASSLEGSVAKSIQYF. The full variable domain, in which reference TRBV7-2 and TRBJ2-4 provide the parts outside the CDR3, is GAGVSQSPSNKVTEKGKDVELRCDPISGHTALYWYRQSLGQGLEFLIYFQGNSAPDKSGLPSDRFSAERTGGSVSTLTIQRTQQEDSAVYLCASSLEGSVAKSIQYFGAGTRLSVL.

The rearrangement joins TRBV6-5 to TRBJ1-3; D is undetermined. Germline-derived CDR1 and CDR2 are MNHEY and SVGAGI. V was trimmed by 6 bases and J by 2 bases, leaving 11 bases between them. The CDR3 is 14 residues long. The CDR3 region is CASSSGNAGNTIYF. CDR3 bases: TGTGCCAGCAGCTCGGGTAATGCTGGAAACACCATATATTTT.

This clonotype was seen more than once but under ten times. The chain has TRBV29-1 and TRBJ1-2; D uncertain. The CDR3 loop spans 12 amino acids. The germline V gene has CDR1 SQVTM and CDR2 ANQGSEA. V was cut by 6 bases and J by 3 bases, with 11 bases left in between. Written as DNA, the CDR3 is TGCAGCGTCGCGTACGCCGACTATGGCTACACCTTC. Encoded protein: CSVAYADYGYTF.

In its sample, this clonotype was seen a few times. The chain employs TRBV20-1 and TRBJ1-2; TRBD1 agrees at 7 bases. Germline CDR1 and CDR2: DFQATT and SNEGSKA (reference sequence). CDR3 length equals 12 residues. Trimming cost V 5 bases and J 7 bases; bases outside gene matches: 7. CDR3 sequence (DNA): TGCAGTGCTCCAAGGGCAGGGGGTGGCTACACCTTC. As protein: CSAPRAGGGYTF.

The J gene is TRBJ2-1, the V gene TRBV9; possible D gene TRBD1, 6 bases. Germline values: CDR1 SGDLS, CDR2 YYNGEE. With 2 bases removed from V and 4 bases from J, the gap between germline ends came to 13 bases. The CDR3 length is 15 residues. This CDR3 reads CASSVGGQLYNEQFF. The CDR3, as DNA: TGTGCCAGCAGCGTTGGCGGACAGCTTTACAATGAGCAGTTCTTC. The full variable domain, its missing parts supplied by reference TRBV9 and TRBJ2-1, is DSGVTQTPKHLITATGQRVTLRCSPRSGDLSVYWYQQSLDQGLQFLIQYYNGEERAKGNILERFSAQQFPDLHSELNLSSLELGDSALYFCASSVGGQLYNEQFFGPGTRLTVL.

This clonotype came up a few times. The chain is built from TRBV6-1 and TRBJ2-3; D not resolved. CDR3 length: 15 amino acids. V lost 3 bases, J lost 6 bases, and 16 bases lay in between. Germline V gives CDR1 MNHNS, CDR2 SASEGT. The CDR3 DNA sequence: TGTGCCAGCAGTGATTCGGGCCATCCTAGGGATACGCAGTATTTT. It translates to CASSDSGHPRDTQYF.

Only a few counts were recorded for this clonotype. V usage is TRBV14 and J usage is TRBJ1-2, with D hard to call. The CDR3 contains 14 residues. CDR1 is SGHDN and CDR2 is FVKESK in the germline V gene. The ends were cut back, 0 bases at V and 8 bases at J, with 13 bases in the middle. The CDR3 sequence: CASSQDQSSYGYTF. The CDR3 nucleotides are TGTGCCAGCAGCCAAGATCAATCCTCCTACGGCTACACCTTC.

The genes are TRBV6-5 and TRBJ2-5, with D perhaps given as TRBD1 or TRBD2 (5 bases each). TRBJ2-7 matches the DNA end more closely, so the J call is doubtful. Germline V gene lookup returns CDR1 MNHEY and CDR2 SVGAGI. The CDR3 covers 13 residues. The CDR3 sequence: CASLGTGRYEQYF. DNA of the CDR3: TGTGCCAGCCTGGGAACGGGACGCTACGAGCAGTACTTC.